This T cell receptor beta chain is drawn from a study of blood T cell repertoires in COVID-19. Study as a whole: Whether acute or convalescent, the COVID-19 samples came from the United States, Italy and Spain.

The table came from immunoSEQ multiplex PCR; TCRdb's copy has only in-frame clones and leaves some out. The sample shows under 200,000 clones, roughly 87% of them seen only once. Recovered status applied to Cohort 3 donors who had two consecutive negative PCRs. It also applied to those with clearance or with symptom resolution. The CDR3 is made up of 13 amino acids. CDR1 and CDR2 (germline): SGHNT, YENEEA. Trimming stripped 2 bases from V and 9 bases from J, with 11 bases between. The receptor comes from a woman aged 45-59 years who had recovered from COVID-19. The sequencing sample was made of PBMCs or T cells enriched from blood (not recorded which). The chain uses TRBV11-3 and TRBJ2-1, with D possibly being TRBD1 (6 bases). CDR3 protein: CASSLLSDSEQFF. CDR3 in DNA: TGTGCCAGCAGCTTACTCTCGGACAGTGAGCAGTTCTTC. Full variable domain (remainder filled in from reference TRBV11-3 and TRBJ2-1): EAGVVQSPRYKIIEKKQPVAFWCNPISGHNTLYWYLQNLGQGPELLIRYENEEAVDDSQLPKDRFSAERLKGVDSTLKIQPAELGDSAVYLCASSLLSDSEQFFGPGTRLTVL.